This T cell receptor beta chain was identified in a study of blood T cell repertoires in COVID-19. Libraries were prepared by immunoSEQ multiplex PCR; TCRdb keeps only in-frame clonotypes and omits some of them. The sample shows 200,000 to 250,000 clones, approximately 85% of them seen only once. Germline CDR1 MGHDK, CDR2 SYGVNS. Trimming left V 4 bases short and J 8 bases short, with 15 bases between. The CDR3 loop spans 14 amino acids. The receptor's source is a woman between 50 and 59 years old who had recovered from COVID-19. Sequencing used PBMCs or T cells enriched from blood (not recorded which). The chain joins TRBV25-1 to TRBJ2-4, with TRBD1 as a possible D gene (5 bases). The CDR3 DNA sequence: TGTGCCAGCAGTGCCACAGGCACTGGGGACATTCAGTACTTC. Its protein is CASSATGTGDIQYF. The complete variable domain, with remaining parts taken from reference TRBV25-1 and TRBJ2-4, reads EADIYQTPRYLVIGTGKKITLECSQTMGHDKMYWYQQDPGMELHLIHYSYGVNSTEKGDLSSESTVSRIRTEHFPLTLESARPSHTSQYLCASSATGTGDIQYFGAGTRLSVL.